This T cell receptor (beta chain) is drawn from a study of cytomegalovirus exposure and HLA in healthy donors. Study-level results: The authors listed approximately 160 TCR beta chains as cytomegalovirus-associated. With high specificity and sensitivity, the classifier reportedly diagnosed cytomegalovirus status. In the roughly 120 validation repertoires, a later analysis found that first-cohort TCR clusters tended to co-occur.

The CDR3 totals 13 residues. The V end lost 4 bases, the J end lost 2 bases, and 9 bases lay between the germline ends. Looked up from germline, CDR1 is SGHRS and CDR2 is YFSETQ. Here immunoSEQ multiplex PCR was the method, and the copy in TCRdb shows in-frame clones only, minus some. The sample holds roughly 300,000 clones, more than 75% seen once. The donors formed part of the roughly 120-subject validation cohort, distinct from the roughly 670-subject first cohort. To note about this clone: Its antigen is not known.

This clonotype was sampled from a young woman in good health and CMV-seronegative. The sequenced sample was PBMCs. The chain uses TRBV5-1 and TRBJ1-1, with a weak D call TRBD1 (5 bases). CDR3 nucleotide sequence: TGCGCCAGCAGCGTGACAGTAAACACTGAAGCTTTCTTT. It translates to CASSVTVNTEAFF.